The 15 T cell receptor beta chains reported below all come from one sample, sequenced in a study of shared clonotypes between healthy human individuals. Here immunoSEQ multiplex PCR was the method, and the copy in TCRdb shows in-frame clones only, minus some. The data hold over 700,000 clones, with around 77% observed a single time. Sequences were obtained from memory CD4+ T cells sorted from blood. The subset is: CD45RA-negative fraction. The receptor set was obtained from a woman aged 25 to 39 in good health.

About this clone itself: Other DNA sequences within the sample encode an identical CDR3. For the CDR3, the DNA is TGTGCCAGCAGCCCAGGGGGCAATCAGCCCCAGCATTTT. Translation gives CASSPGGNQPQHF. This sequence joins TRBV28 and TRBJ1-5, with D possibly matching TRBD1 (6 bases). Deletions cut 6 bases from V and 2 bases from J, with 8 bases between. CDR3 length equals 13 residues. The germline gives CDR1 MDHEN, CDR2 SYDVKM.

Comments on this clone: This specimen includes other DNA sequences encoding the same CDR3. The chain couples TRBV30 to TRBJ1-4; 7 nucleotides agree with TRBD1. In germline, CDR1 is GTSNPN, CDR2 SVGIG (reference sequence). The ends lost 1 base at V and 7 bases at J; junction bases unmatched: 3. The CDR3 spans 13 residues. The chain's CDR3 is CAWSGQGGEKLFF. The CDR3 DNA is TGTGCCTGGAGTGGTCAGGGGGGTGAAAAACTGTTTTTT.

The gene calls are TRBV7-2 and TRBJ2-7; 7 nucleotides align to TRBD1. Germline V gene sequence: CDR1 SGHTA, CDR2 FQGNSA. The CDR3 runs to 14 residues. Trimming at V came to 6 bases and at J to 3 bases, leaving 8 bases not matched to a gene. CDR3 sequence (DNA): TGTGCCAGCAGAACCCAACGGGACAGCTACGAGCAGTACTTC. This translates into CASRTQRDSYEQYF.

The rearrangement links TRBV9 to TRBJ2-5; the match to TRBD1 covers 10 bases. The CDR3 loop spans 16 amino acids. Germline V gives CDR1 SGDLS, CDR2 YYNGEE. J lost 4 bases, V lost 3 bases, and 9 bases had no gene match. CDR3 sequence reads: CASSAFGTGVTETQYF. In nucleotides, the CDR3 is TGTGCCAGCAGCGCCTTCGGGACAGGGGTTACAGAGACCCAGTACTTC.

The CDR3 loop is CASRITSGSSYNEQFF. Written as DNA, the CDR3 is TGTGCCAGCAGGATAACTAGCGGGAGCTCCTACAATGAGCAGTTCTTC. This sequence joins TRBV11-2 and TRBJ2-1; 11 bases match TRBD2. Trimming cost V 6 bases and J 0 bases; bases outside gene matches: 4. The CDR3 is made up of 16 amino acids. The germline V gene encodes CDR1 SGHAT and CDR2 FQNNGV.

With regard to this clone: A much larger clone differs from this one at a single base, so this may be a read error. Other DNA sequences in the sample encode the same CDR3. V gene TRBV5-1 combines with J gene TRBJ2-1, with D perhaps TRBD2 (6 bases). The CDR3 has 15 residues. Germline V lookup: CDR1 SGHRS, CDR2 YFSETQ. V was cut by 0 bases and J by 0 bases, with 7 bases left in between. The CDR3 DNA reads TGCGCCAGCAGCTTGGTTAGCGGCTCCTACAATGAGCAGTTCTTC. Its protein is CASSLVSGSYNEQFF.

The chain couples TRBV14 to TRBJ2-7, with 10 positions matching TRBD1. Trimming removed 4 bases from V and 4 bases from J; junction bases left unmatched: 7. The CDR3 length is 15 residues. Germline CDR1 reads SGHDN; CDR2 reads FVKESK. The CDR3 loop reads CASSLKPGQGYEQYF. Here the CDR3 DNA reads TGTGCCAGCAGCCTAAAACCGGGACAGGGGTACGAGCAGTACTTC.

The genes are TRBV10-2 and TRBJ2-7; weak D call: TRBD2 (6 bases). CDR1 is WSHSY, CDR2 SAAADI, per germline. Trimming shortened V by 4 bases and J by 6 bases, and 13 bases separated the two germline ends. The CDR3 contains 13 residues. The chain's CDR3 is CASSAGTDPEQYF. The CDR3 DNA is TGCGCCAGCAGTGCGGGGACTGATCCCGAGCAGTACTTC.

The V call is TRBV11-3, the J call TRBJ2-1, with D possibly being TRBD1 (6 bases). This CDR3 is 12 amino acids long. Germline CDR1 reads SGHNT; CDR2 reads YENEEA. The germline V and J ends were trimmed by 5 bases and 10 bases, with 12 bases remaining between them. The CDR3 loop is CASSARGGEQFF. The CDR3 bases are TGTGCCAGCAGCGCCAGGGGCGGAGAGCAGTTCTTC.

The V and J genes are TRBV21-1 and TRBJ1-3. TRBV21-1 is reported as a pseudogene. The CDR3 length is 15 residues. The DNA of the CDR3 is TGTGCCAGCAGCAAATTCAGGGACCGAGGGAACACCATATATTTT. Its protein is CASSKFRDRGNTIYF.

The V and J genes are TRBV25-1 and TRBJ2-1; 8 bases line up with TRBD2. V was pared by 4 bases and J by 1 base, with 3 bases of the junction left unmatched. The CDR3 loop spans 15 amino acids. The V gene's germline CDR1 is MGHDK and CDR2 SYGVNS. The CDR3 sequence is CASSVSGVSYNEQFF. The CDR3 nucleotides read TGTGCCAGCAGTGTTAGCGGGGTTTCCTACAATGAGCAGTTCTTC.

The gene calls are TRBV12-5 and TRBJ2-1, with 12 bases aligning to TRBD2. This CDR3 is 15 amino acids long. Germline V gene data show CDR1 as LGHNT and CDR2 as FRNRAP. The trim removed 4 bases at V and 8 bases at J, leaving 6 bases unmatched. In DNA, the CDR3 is TGTGCTAGTGGTTCCTCTAGCGGGAGGGTCTATGAGCAGTTCTTC. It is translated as CASGSSSGRVYEQFF.

CDR3 bases: TGTGCCAGCAGCTTAGGCCAGGGGGGGACCTACGAGCAGTACTTC. It translates to CASSLGQGGTYEQYF. The V and J genes are TRBV7-8 and TRBJ2-7; the D gene could be TRBD1 or TRBD2 (7 bases each). Per the germline V gene, CDR1 is SGHVS and CDR2 is FQNEAQ. The CDR3 covers 15 residues. Trimming stripped 1 base from V and 2 bases from J, with 12 bases between.

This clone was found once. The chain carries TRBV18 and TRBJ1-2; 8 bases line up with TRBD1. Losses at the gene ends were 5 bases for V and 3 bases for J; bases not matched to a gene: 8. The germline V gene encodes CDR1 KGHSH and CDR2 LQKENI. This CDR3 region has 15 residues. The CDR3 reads CASSSPGQADYGYTF. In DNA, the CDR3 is TGTGCCAGCTCATCTCCGGGACAGGCGGACTATGGCTACACCTTC.

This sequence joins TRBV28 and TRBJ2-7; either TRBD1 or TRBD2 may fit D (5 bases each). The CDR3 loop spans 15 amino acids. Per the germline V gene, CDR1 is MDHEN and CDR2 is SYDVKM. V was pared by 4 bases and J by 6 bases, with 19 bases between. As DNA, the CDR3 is TGTGCCAGCAGTTCTTCAGGGAGTTTTACGCGCGAGCAGTACTTC. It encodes CASSSSGSFTREQYF.